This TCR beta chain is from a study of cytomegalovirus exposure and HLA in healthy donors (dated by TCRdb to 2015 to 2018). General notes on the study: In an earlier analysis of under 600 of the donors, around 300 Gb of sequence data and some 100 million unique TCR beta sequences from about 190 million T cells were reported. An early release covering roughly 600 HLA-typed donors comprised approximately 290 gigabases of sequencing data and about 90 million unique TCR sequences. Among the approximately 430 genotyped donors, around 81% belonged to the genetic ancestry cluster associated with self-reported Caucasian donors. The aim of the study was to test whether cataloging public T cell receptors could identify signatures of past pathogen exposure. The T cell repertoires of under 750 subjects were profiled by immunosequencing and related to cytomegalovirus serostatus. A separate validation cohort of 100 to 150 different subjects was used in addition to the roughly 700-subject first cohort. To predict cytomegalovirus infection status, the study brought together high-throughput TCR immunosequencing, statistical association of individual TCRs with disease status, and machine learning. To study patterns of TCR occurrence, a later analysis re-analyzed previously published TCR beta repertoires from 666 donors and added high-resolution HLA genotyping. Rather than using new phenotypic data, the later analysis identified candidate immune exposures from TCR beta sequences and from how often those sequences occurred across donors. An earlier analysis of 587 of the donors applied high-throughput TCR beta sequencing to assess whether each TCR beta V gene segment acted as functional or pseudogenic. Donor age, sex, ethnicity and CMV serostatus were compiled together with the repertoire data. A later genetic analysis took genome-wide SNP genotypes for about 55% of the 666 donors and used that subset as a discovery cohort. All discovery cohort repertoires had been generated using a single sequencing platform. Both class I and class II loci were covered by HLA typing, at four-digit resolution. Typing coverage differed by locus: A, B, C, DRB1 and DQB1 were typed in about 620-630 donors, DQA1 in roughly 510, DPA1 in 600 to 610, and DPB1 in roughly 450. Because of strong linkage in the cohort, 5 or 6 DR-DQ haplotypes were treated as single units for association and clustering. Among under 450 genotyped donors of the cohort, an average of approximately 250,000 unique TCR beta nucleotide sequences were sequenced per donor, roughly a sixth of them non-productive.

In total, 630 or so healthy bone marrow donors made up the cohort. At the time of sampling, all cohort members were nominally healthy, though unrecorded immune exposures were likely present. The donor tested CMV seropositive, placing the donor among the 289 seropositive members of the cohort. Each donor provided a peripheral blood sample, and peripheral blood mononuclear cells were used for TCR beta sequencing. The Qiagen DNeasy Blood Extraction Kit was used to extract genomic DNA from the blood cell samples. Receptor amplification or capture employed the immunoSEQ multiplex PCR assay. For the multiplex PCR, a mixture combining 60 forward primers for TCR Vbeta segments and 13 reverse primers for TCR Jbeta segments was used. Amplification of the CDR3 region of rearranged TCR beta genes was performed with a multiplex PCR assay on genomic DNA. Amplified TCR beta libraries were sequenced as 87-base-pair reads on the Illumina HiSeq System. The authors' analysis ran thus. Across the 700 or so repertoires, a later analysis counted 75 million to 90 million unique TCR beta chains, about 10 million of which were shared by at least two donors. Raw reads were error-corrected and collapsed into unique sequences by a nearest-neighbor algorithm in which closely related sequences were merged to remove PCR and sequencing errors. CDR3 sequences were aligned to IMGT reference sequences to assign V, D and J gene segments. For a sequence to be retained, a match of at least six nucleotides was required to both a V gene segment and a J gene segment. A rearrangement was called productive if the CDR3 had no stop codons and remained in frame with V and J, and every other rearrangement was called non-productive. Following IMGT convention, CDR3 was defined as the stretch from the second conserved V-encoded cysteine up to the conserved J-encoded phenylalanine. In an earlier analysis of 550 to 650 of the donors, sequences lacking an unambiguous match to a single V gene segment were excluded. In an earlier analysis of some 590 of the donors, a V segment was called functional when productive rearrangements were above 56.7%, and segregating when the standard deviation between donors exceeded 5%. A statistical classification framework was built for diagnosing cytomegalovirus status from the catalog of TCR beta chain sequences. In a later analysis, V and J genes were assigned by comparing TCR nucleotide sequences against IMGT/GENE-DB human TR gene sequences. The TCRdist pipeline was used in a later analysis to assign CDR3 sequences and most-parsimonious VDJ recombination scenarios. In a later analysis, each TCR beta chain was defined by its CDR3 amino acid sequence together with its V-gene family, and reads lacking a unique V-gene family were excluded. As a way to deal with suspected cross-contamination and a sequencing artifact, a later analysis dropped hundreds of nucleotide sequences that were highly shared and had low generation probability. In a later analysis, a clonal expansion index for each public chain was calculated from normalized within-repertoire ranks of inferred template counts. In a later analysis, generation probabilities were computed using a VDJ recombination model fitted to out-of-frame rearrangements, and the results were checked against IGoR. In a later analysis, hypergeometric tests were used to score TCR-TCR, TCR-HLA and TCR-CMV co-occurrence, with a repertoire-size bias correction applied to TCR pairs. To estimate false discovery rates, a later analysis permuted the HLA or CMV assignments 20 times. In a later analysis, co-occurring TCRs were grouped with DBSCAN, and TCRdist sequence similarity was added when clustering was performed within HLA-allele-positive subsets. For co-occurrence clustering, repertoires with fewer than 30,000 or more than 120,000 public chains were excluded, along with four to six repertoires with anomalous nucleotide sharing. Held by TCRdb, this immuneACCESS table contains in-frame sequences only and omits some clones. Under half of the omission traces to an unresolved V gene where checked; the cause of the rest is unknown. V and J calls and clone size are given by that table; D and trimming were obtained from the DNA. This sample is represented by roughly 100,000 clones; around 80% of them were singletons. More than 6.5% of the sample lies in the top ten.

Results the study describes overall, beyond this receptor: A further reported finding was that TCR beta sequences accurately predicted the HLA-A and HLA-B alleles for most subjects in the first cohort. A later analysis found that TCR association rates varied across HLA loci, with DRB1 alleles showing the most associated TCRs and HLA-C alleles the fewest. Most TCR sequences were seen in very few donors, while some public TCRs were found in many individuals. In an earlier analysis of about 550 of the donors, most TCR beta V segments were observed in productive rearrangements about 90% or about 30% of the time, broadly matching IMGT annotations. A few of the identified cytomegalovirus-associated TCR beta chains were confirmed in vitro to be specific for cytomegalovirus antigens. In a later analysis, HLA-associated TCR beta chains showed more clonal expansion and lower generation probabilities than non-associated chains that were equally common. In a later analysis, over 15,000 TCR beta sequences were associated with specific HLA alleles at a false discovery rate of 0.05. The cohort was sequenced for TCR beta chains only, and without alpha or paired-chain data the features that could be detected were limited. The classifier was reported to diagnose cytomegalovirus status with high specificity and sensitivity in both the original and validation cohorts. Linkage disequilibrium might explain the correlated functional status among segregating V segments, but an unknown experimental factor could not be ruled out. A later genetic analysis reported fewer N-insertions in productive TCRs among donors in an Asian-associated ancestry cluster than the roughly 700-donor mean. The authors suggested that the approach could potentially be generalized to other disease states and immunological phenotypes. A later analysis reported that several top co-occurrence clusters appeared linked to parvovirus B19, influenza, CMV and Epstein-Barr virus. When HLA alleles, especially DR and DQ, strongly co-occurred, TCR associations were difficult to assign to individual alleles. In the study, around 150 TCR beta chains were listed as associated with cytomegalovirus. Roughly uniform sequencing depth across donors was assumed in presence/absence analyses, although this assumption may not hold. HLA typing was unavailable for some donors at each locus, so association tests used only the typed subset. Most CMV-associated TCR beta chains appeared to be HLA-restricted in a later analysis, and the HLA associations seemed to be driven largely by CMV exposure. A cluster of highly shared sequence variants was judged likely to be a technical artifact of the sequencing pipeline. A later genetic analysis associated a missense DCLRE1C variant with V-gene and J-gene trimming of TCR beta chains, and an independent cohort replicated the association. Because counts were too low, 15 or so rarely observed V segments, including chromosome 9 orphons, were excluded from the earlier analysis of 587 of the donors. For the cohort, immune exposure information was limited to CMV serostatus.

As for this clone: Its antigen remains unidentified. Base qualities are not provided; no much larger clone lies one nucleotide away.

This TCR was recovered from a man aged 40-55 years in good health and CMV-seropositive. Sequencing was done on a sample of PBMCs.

DNA sequence: TGTGCCAGCAGCCACAGGACAGGGTGGCTTAATAGCAATCAGCCCCAGCATTTT. Translated, this is CASSHRTGWLNSNQPQHF. The chain was built from TRBV7-6 and TRBJ1-5; 8 central bases correspond to TRBD1. From the germline V gene, CDR1 is SGHVS and CDR2 is FNYEAQ. The CDR3 sequence holds 18 residues, the cysteine and phenylalanine included. CDR3 DNA is the only sequence kept; it has 54 bases, read in frame from the first base. Germline trimming amounts to 5 bases on V and 0 bases on J, with 12 as the count of junction bases outside the gene matches.